This T cell receptor (beta chain) was obtained from a study of Graves' ophthalmopathy and Graves' hyperthyroidism. The study, taken as a whole, reports: Prediction of ophthalmopathy progression reached approximately 64% sensitivity and around 76% specificity.

About this clonotype itself: The antigen remains undetermined.

CDR3 length equals 14 residues. Germline V gene data show CDR1 as SNHLY and CDR2 as FYNNEI. J lost 5 bases, V lost 6 bases, and 10 bases had no gene match. The TCR beta CDR3 regions underwent amplification from RNA transcripts. In the first round, RT-PCR was carried out with HTBI primers, and a multiplex PCR formed the second round. TCRdb re-derived calls from the multiplex PCR reads in MiXCR, one entry per CDR3 protein. The top ten clones hold approximately 51% of a sample with hundreds of thousands of distinct CDR3 sequences, 45% of them seen once. Where ophthalmopathy was present, donors had moderate-to-severe activity, CAS ≥3, NOSPECS ≥4 and duration under 3 months.

The chain uses TRBV2 and TRBJ2-7; 7 bases are shared with TRBD1. This sequence was found in an adult man with Graves' ophthalmopathy. The sample comprised peripheral blood. In DNA form, the CDR3 reads TGTGCCAGCAGCAGGAGACAGGGCAGTAACGAGCAGTACTTC. The encoded protein is CASSRRQGSNEQYF. Full variable domain (remainder filled in from reference TRBV2 and TRBJ2-7): EPEVTQTPSHQVTQMGQEVILRCVPISNHLYFYWYRQILGQKVEFLVSFYNNEISEKSEIFDDQFSVERPDGSNFTLKIRSTKLEDSAMYFCASSRRQGSNEQYFGPGTRLTVT.